The 21 T cell receptor beta chains below all came from one sample that was sequenced in a study of long-term antiretroviral therapy in people with HIV (dated by TCRdb to between 2021 and 2024). The immunoSEQ hsTCRB v3.0 assay was used at survey level resolution to sequence the TRB variable region. The table comes from immuneACCESS by way of TCRdb, which keeps in-frame sequences with V and J called. Part of the clones is missing from these tables; in studies checked, under half for an unresolved V gene and the rest for unknown reasons. This sample gives around 20,000 clones in total; 76% of them show up just once. The ten largest make up approximately 14% of the sample. This specimen consisted of unsorted PBMCs, obtained 0.5 years before starting antiretroviral therapy. Source of these receptors: a woman aged 50 to 60 with HIV.

J is TRBJ2-3 and V is TRBV4-1, with no clear D. Trimming took off 6 bases at V and 3 bases at J, with 16 bases between the two ends. Germline V gene sequence: CDR1 MGHRA, CDR2 YSYEKL. The CDR3 contains 15 residues. The CDR3 bases are TGCGCCAGCAGTTTTCGAACTACCGCTACAGATACGCAGTATTTT. It codes for CASSFRTTATDTQYF.

The chain combines TRBV11-2 with TRBJ2-7; weak D call: TRBD1 (5 bases). Trimming shortened V by 5 bases and J by 0 bases, and 17 bases separated the two germline ends. This CDR3 is 16 amino acids long. CDR1 and CDR2 from the germline V gene are SGHAT and FQNNGV. CDR3 protein: CASSLVGVVSSYEQYF. CDR3 DNA sequence: TGTGCCAGCAGCCTGGTAGGGGTCGTAAGCTCCTACGAGCAGTACTTC. Drawing the rest from reference TRBV11-2 and TRBJ2-7, the complete variable domain is EAGVAQSPRYKIIEKRQSVAFWCNPISGHATLYWYQQILGQGPKLLIQFQNNGVVDDSQLPKDRFSAERLKGVDSTLKIQPAKLEDSAVYLCASSLVGVVSSYEQYFGPGTRLTVT.

This chain links TRBV7-9 with TRBJ2-4, with D hard to call. Germline lookup yields CDR1 SEHNR and CDR2 FQNEAQ (reference sequence). The CDR3 is 14 residues long. The ends were cut back, 2 bases at V and 0 bases at J, with 5 bases in the middle. The CDR3 nucleotides are TGTGCCAGCAGCTTACTGTTAGCCAAAAACATTCAGTACTTC. It yields the protein CASSLLLAKNIQYF.

This chain connects TRBV4-2 to TRBJ2-3, with 13 bases matching TRBD2. The CDR3 length is 21 residues. J lost 2 bases, V lost 2 bases, and 16 bases had no gene match. Germline-derived CDR1 and CDR2 are LGHNA and YNFKEQ. The CDR3 loop reads CASSQRYRGMTSGGSTDTQYF. CDR3 nucleotide sequence: TGTGCCAGCAGCCAACGTTACAGGGGAATGACTAGCGGGGGGTCCACAGATACGCAGTATTTT.

J is TRBJ2-6 and V is TRBV7-8; D is undetermined. CDR1 is SGHVS, CDR2 FQNEAQ, per germline. This CDR3 has 18 residues. The V and J ends lost 6 bases and 3 bases respectively, with 21 bases between them. This CDR3 is CASRPTLGFPRGANVLTF. CDR3 nucleotides: TGTGCCAGCAGGCCAACGCTTGGGTTCCCTCGTGGGGCCAACGTCCTGACTTTC.

This rearrangement joins TRBV29-1 to TRBJ1-1, with TRBD1 as a possible D gene (5 bases). This CDR3 comprises 13 residues. Germline V gene sequence: CDR1 SQVTM, CDR2 ANQGSEA. The ends were cut back, 5 bases at V and 4 bases at J, with 14 bases in the middle. CDR3 sequence reads: CSVSGWGGTEAFF. The CDR3 DNA sequence: TGCAGCGTTTCAGGGTGGGGAGGCACTGAAGCTTTCTTT.

This clone was seen just once. The chain couples TRBV20-1 to TRBJ1-1, with unresolved D. CDR1 is DFQATT and CDR2 is SNEGSKA in the germline V gene (reference sequence). Between the trimmed V and J ends, which lost 3 bases and 7 bases, there was a span of 9 bases. This CDR3 has 11 amino acids. Here the CDR3 reads CSASYAFEAFF. The CDR3 DNA reads TGCAGTGCTAGTTATGCCTTTGAAGCTTTCTTT.

The chain links TRBV5-8 to TRBJ2-2; D gene unclear. CDR1 SGHTS and CDR2 YDEGEE come from the germline V gene. Trimming removed 7 bases at V and 6 bases at J, with 16 bases between. The CDR3 consists of 14 residues. The CDR3 sequence is CASFLRPRAGELFF. The CDR3 nucleotides read TGTGCCAGCTTCCTCCGACCCCGGGCCGGGGAGCTGTTTTTT.

In DNA, the CDR3 is TGTGCCATCAGTGACGGGAGCGGCTACACCTTC. It translates to CAISDGSGYTF. The chain uses TRBV10-3 and TRBJ1-2; no firm D call. Germline CDR1 ENHRY, CDR2 SYGVKD. The CDR3 is 11 residues long. V gave up 3 bases and J gave up 8 bases, with 7 bases separating them.

The genes are TRBV2 and TRBJ2-1, with 7 bases identical to TRBD2. This CDR3 has 15 residues. The V gene end was trimmed by 8 bases and the J gene end by 1 base; junction bases not matched to a gene: 8. The germline V gene has CDR1 SNHLY and CDR2 FYNNEI. The CDR3 DNA follows: TGTGCCAGCGGCCGGGACTACGATTCCTACAATGAGCAGTTCTTC. Translated: CASGRDYDSYNEQFF.

This chain uses TRBV11-3 with TRBJ2-4; no definite D call. This CDR3 spans 13 amino acids. V was trimmed by 4 bases and J by 7 bases, leaving 11 bases between them. CDR1 SGHNT and CDR2 YENEEA come from the germline V gene. CDR3 bases: TGTGCCAGCAGCTCCCCGACCCGGAACATTCAGTACTTC. Translated: CASSSPTRNIQYF.

V and J are TRBV11-3 and TRBJ2-5; 10 positions match TRBD1. CDR3 length equals 15 residues. Germline V gene lookup returns CDR1 SGHNT and CDR2 YENEEA. V was clipped by 3 bases and J by 2 bases; unmatched bases: 3. The CDR3 sequence: CASSFGTGVQETQYF. The CDR3 region has the DNA TGTGCCAGCAGCTTTGGGACAGGGGTACAAGAGACCCAGTACTTC.

The J gene is TRBJ2-7, the V gene TRBV10-3; the D is unclear. The V gene's germline CDR1 is ENHRY and CDR2 SYGVKD. The V gene lost 6 bases and the J gene lost 6 bases, with 12 bases spanning the gap. CDR3 length: 12 residues. In DNA, the CDR3 is TGTGCCATCAGCGGTCTGGGAACCGAGCAGTACGTC. Protein product: CAISGLGTEQYV.

This clone appeared once. The CDR3 here is CASSLALGVSYNEQFF. Here the CDR3 DNA reads TGTGCCAGCAGCTTGGCGTTAGGGGTTTCCTACAATGAGCAGTTCTTC. J is TRBJ2-1 and V is TRBV5-8; D perhaps matches TRBD1 (5 bases). Germline assignment: CDR1 SGHTS and CDR2 YDEGEE. Between the trimmed V and J ends, which lost 0 bases and 1 base, there was a span of 11 bases. The CDR3 contains 16 residues.

The genes are TRBV19 and TRBJ1-5; a possible D gene is TRBD1 (6 bases). Between the trimmed V and J ends, which lost 2 bases and 5 bases, there was a span of 19 bases. The germline CDR1 and CDR2 sequences are LNHDA and SQIVND (reference sequence). This CDR3 spans 17 amino acids. CDR3 in DNA: TGTGCCAGTAGTATACTATCGACAGGCCTCCCTTATCAGCCCCAGCATTTT. Its protein is CASSILSTGLPYQPQHF.

The chain employs TRBV11-2 and TRBJ2-7, with 8 bases that match TRBD2. Germline CDR1 reads SGHAT; CDR2 reads FQNNGV. This CDR3 contains 16 residues. Trimming took 1 base from V and 1 from J; bases not matched to a gene: 6. The CDR3 region has the DNA TGTGCCAGCAGCTTAGGTCCAGCGGGGGATTCCTACGAGCAGTACTTC. Amino acid sequence: CASSLGPAGDSYEQYF.

The chain combines TRBV11-1 with TRBJ1-1, with D unresolved. CDR3 length: 13 residues. V gave up 5 bases and J gave up 1 base, with 8 bases separating them. The germline V gene has CDR1 SGHAT and CDR2 FQDESV (reference sequence). The CDR3 coding sequence is TGTGCCAGCAGCCGTCTGGGGAACACTGAAGCTTTCTTT. Translating it yields CASSRLGNTEAFF.

The rearrangement links TRBV11-2 to TRBJ2-1; D remains ambiguous. Germline CDR1 SGHAT, CDR2 FQNNGV. The CDR3 loop spans 14 amino acids. V lost 6 bases to trimming and J lost 8 bases, with 17 bases between them. CDR3 DNA: TGTGCCAGCAGTTTAACCCCCGATTTGTATGAGCAGTTCTTC. Its translation is CASSLTPDLYEQFF.

The V gene is TRBV9, the J gene TRBJ1-6, with D possibly matching TRBD1 (5 bases). This CDR3 region has 15 residues. Germline values: CDR1 SGDLS, CDR2 YYNGEE. With 4 bases removed from V and 8 bases from J, the gap between germline ends came to 16 bases. In DNA, the CDR3 is TGTGCCAGCAGCCCTTCACAGGACCCCTATTCACCCCTCCACTTT. Its protein product is CASSPSQDPYSPLHF.

V gene TRBV19 combines with J gene TRBJ1-2; 8 positions match TRBD1. The CDR3 runs 16 residues. CDR1 and CDR2 from the germline V gene are LNHDA and SQIVND (reference sequence). Trimming at V came to 6 bases and at J to 5 bases, leaving 14 bases not matched to a gene. The CDR3 sequence: CASSRLSDRAMYGYTF. Written as DNA, the CDR3 is TGTGCCAGTAGCCGATTGTCGGACAGGGCTATGTATGGCTACACCTTC.

There are a few counts of this clone. CDR3 DNA sequence: TGCGCCAGCAGCTTGGACAGGGATCAGCCCCAGCATTTT. It yields the protein CASSLDRDQPQHF. The J gene is TRBJ1-5, the V gene TRBV5-1; possibly TRBD1 for D (6 bases). Germline V gene data show CDR1 as SGHRS and CDR2 as YFSETQ. The germline V and J ends were trimmed by 0 bases and 5 bases, with 6 bases remaining between them. The CDR3 is 13 residues long.